A selection of T cell receptor beta chains follows, all from one sample in a study of CD8 T cells in ankylosing spondylitis. TCRdb itself ran the 5' RACE reads through MiXCR, one entry per CDR3 protein. The top ten hold roughly a fifth of the sample, which has under 950,000 distinct CDR3 sequences, roughly 19% seen once. Sequenced input: blood, either unsorted or a sorted T cell fraction (not recorded which). These receptors were collected from a male donor with ankylosing spondylitis. Each CDR3 is given with its conserved first and last residue. A D gene is named only where the DNA matches it firmly. Only part of the rows carry a size: once, few, many, or a class if the clone is expanded.

v_gene	len	abundance	j_gene	d_gene	CDR3aa	CDR3nt
TRBV20-1	14	many	TRBJ2-1	TRBD2	CSAPPSGRNVEQFF	TGCAGTGCTCCACCCAGCGGGAGGAACGTTGAGCAGTTCTTC
TRBV27	14	.	TRBJ2-7	TRBD1	CASSTGVILYEQYF	TGTGCCAGCAGTACAGGGGTGATACTCTACGAGCAGTACTTC
TRBV20-1	12	few	TRBJ1-2	.	CSASGGDYGYTF	TGCAGTGCTTCCGGGGGGGACTATGGCTACACCTTC
TRBV29-1	14	few	TRBJ1-2	.	CSAGPTPGGYGYTF	TGCAGCGCTGGGCCGACTCCTGGCGGCTATGGCTACACCTTC
TRBV12-3/TRBV12-4	12	.	TRBJ2-4	.	CASSDIPDIQYF	TGTGCCAGCTCGGACATACCAGACATTCAGTACTTC
TRBV7-6	15	.	TRBJ2-5	.	CASSLARDAQETQYF	TGTGCCAGCAGCTTAGCGCGGGACGCTCAAGAGACCCAGTACTTC
TRBV9	15	.	TRBJ2-3	.	CASSVYGGSTDTQYF	TGTGCCAGCAGCGTTTATGGAGGAAGCACAGATACGCAGTATTTT
TRBV15	12	.	TRBJ2-7	.	CATSSGSYEQYF	TGTGCCACCAGCTCAGGATCCTACGAGCAGTACTTC
TRBV28	13	few	TRBJ2-7	.	CASSLSGIREQYF	TGTGCCAGCAGTTTATCAGGGATCCGCGAGCAGTACTTC
TRBV7-2	16	few	TRBJ2-5	TRBD2	CASSPNPGLDTRTQYF	TGTGCCAGCAGCCCAAACCCGGGACTAGACACCCGGACCCAGTACTTC
TRBV12-3/TRBV12-4	16	.	TRBJ2-2	TRBD1	CASSGKGTGDTGELFF	TGTGCCAGCAGTGGGAAAGGGACAGGGGACACCGGGGAGCTGTTTTTT
TRBV15	14	few	TRBJ1-6	.	CATSSRQDGSPLHF	TGTGCCACCAGCTCCCGACAGGACGGTTCACCCCTCCACTTT
TRBV5-1	15	.	TRBJ1-1	.	CASSFGVGGPTEAFF	TGCGCCAGCAGCTTTGGAGTCGGGGGACCCACTGAAGCTTTCTTT
TRBV5-1	15	.	TRBJ2-1	.	CASSLAGGRTVEQFF	TGCGCCAGCAGCTTGGCCGGGGGGCGAACCGTCGAGCAGTTCTTC
TRBV3-1	14	.	TRBJ2-3	.	CASSQEGAGDTQYF	TGTGCCAGCAGCCAAGAGGGGGCCGGGGATACGCAGTATTTT
TRBV4-3	15	.	TRBJ2-7	.	CASSQDRTVSYEQYF	TGCGCCAGCAGCCAAGATCGCACGGTCTCCTACGAGCAGTACTTC
TRBV29-1	14	.	TRBJ2-5	TRBD2	CSVASGGTSETQYF	TGCAGCGTAGCTAGCGGGGGGACTTCAGAGACCCAGTACTTC
TRBV27	14	.	TRBJ2-2	TRBD2	CASSLMRGTGELFF	TGTGCCAGCAGTTTAATGCGGGGGACCGGGGAGCTGTTTTTT
TRBV6-2/TRBV6-3	16	few	TRBJ1-5	.	CASSFGGTASNQPQHF	TGTGCCAGCAGTTTCGGAGGGACCGCGAGCAATCAGCCCCAGCATTTT
TRBV10-3	15	.	TRBJ2-7	TRBD1	CAISEPGQGALEQYF	TGTGCCATCAGTGAGCCGGGACAGGGGGCCCTCGAGCAGTACTTC
TRBV12-3/TRBV12-4	15	many	TRBJ2-1	TRBD2	CASSSGLVGEVGQFF	TGTGCCAGCAGTTCCGGACTAGTGGGGGAGGTGGGGCAGTTCTTC
TRBV7-3	13	once	TRBJ2-5	.	CASSLTNQETQYF	TGTGCCAGCAGCTTAACTAACCAAGAGACCCAGTACTTC
TRBV4-3	15	.	TRBJ1-2	.	CASSQEGSTGHGYTF	TGCGCCAGCAGCCAAGAAGGGAGTACAGGGCATGGCTACACCTTC
TRBV7-8	16	.	TRBJ2-1	TRBD2	CASSSMASGGTDEQFF	TGTGCCAGCAGCTCTATGGCTAGCGGGGGGACGGATGAGCAGTTCTTC